This entry features one T cell receptor beta chain sequence. The sample comes from a study of T cells in Graves' hyperthyroidism and ophthalmopathy. Between the trimmed V and J ends, which lost 5 bases and 0 bases, there was a span of 17 bases. Germline CDR1 is MDHEN and CDR2 is SYDVKM. CDR3 length: 16 residues. It was RNA transcripts that yielded the amplified TCR beta CDR3 regions. HTBI primers were used for first-round RT-PCR of the TCR CDR3. TCRdb re-called the multiplex PCR reads with MiXCR, one entry per CDR3 protein. Of about half a million distinct CDR3 sequences listed, approximately 25% are singletons.

The source material was blood. This sequence originates from a woman younger than 45 with Graves' ophthalmopathy. This rearrangement joins TRBV28 to TRBJ2-7; D possibly corresponds to TRBD2 (5 bases). This CDR3 reads CASSPRGPKSSYEQYF. For the CDR3, the DNA is TGTGCCAGCAGTCCCCGAGGGCCTAAAAGCTCCTACGAGCAGTACTTC.